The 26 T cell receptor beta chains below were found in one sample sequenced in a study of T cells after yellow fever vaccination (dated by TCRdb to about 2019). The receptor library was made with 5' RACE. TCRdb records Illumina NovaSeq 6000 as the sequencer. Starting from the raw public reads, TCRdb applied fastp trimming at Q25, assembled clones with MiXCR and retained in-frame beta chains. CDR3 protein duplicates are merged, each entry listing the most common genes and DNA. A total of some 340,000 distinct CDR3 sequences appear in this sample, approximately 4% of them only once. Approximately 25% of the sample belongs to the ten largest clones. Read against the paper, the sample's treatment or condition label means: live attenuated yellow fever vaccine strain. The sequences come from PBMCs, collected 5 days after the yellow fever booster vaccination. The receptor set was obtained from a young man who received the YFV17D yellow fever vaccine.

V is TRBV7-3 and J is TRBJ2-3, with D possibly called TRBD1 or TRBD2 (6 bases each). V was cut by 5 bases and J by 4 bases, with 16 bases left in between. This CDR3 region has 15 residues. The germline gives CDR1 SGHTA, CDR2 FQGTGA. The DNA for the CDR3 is TGTGCCAGCAGCACCAGGGGCGGGGTCTCAGATACGCAGTATTTT. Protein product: CASSTRGGVSDTQYF.

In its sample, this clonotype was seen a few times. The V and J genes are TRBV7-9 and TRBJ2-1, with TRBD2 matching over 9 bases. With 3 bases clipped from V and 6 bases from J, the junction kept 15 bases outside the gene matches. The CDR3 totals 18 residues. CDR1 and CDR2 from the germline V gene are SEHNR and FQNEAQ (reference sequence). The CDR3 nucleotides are TGTGCCAGCAGCTTCTGGGCGGGGGGGCTTCCGATACGCAATGAGCAGTTCTTC. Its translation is CASSFWAGGLPIRNEQFF.

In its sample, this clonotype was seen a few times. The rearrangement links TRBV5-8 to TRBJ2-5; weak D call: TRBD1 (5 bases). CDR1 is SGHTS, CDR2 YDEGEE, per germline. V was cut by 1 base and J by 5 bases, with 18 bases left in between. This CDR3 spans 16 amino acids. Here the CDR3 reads CASSLSGQQEVETQYF. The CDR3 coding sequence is TGTGCCAGCAGCTTGTCAGGGCAGCAAGAGGTGGAGACCCAGTACTTC.

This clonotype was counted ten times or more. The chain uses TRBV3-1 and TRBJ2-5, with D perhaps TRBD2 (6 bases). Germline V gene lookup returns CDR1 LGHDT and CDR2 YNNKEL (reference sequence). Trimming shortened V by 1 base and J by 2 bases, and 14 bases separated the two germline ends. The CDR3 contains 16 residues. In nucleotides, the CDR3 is TGTGCCAGCAGCCAAGCGCATAGCGGCCGTCAAGAGACCCAGTACTTC. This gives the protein CASSQAHSGRQETQYF.

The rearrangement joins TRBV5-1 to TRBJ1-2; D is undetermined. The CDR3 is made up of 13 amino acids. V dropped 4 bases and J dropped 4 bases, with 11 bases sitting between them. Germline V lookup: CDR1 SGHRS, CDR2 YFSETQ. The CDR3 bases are TGCGCCAGCAGCCTACCGGACCGCTATGGCTACACCTTC. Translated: CASSLPDRYGYTF.

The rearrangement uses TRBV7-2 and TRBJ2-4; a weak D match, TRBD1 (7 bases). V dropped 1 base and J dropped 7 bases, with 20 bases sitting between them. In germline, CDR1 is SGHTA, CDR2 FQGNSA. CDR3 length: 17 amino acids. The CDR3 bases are TGTGCCAGCAGCTTAGAGGGGCTAGTGGGGGGACAGAACATTCAGTACTTC. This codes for CASSLEGLVGGQNIQYF.

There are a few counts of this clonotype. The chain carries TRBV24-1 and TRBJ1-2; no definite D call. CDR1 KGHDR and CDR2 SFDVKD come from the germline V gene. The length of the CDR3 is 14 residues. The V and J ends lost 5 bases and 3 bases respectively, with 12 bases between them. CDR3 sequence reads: CATSGTGSYYGYTF. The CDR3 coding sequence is TGTGCCACCAGTGGGACCGGCTCCTACTATGGCTACACCTTC.

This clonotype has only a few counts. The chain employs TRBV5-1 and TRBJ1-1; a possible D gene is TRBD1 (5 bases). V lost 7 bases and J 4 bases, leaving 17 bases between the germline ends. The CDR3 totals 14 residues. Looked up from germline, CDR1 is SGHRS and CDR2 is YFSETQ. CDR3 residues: CASAVGDDSTEAFF. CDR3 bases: TGCGCCAGCGCAGTGGGAGATGACAGCACTGAAGCTTTCTTT.

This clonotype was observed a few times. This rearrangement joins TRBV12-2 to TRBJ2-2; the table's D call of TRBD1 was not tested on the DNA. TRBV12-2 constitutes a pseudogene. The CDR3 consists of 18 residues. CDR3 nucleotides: TGTGCAATTACGCCCCAACAAACCGGGACAGACGACACCGGGGAGCTGTTTTTT. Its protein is CAITPQQTGTDDTGELFF.

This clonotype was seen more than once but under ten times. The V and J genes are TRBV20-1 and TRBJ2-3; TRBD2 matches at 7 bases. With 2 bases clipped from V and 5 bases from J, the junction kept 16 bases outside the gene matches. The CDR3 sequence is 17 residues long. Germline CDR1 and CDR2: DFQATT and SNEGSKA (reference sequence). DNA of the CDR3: TGCAGTGCTAGAAAACACTCCTACCGGGACTACAGAGATACGCAGTATTTT. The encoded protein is CSARKHSYRDYRDTQYF.

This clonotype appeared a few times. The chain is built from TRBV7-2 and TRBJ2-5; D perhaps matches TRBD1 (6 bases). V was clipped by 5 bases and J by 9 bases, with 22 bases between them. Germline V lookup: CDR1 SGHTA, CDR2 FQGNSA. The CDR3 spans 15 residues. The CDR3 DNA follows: TGTGCCAGCAGCCTGTGGGGGCAGGGTGGTACGGCCCAGTACTTC. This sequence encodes CASSLWGQGGTAQYF.

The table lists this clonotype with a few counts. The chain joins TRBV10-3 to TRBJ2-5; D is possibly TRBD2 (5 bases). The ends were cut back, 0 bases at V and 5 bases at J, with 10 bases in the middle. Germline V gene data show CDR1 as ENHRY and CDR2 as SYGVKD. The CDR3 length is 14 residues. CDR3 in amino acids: CAISESKGEETQYF. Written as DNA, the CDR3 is TGTGCCATCAGTGAGTCGAAGGGAGAGGAGACCCAGTACTTC.

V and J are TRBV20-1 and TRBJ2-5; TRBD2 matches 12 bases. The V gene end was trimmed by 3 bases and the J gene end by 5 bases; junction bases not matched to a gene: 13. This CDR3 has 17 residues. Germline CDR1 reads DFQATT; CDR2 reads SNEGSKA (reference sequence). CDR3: CSARKVASGGAGETQYF. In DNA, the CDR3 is TGCAGTGCTAGGAAGGTGGCTAGCGGGGGGGCCGGTGAGACCCAGTACTTC.

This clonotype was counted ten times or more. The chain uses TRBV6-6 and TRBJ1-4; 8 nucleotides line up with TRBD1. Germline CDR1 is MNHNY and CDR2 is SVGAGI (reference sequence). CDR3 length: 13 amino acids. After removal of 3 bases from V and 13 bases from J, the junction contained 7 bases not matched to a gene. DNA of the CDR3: TGTGCCAGCAGTTATACGGGACAGGTTTCACTGTTTTTT. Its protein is CASSYTGQVSLFF.

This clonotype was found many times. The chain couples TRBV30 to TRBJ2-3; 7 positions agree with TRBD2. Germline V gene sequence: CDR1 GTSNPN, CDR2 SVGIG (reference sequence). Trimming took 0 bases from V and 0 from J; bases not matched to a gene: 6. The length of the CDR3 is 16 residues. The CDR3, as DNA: TGTGCCTGGAGTGTACGGGACGGGGGGAGCACAGATACGCAGTATTTT. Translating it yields CAWSVRDGGSTDTQYF.

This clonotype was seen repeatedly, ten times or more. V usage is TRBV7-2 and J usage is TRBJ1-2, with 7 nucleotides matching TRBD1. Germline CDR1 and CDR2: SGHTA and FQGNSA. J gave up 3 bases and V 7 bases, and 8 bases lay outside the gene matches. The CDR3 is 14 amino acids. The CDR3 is CASTPQGGDYGYTF. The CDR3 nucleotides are TGTGCCAGCACCCCTCAGGGGGGCGACTATGGCTACACCTTC.

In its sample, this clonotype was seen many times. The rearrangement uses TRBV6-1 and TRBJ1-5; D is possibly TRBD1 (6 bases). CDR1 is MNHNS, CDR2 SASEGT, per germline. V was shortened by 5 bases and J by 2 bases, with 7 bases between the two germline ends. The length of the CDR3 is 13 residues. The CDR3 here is CASSPGGNQPQHF. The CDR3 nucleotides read TGTGCCAGCAGTCCAGGGGGCAATCAGCCCCAGCATTTT.

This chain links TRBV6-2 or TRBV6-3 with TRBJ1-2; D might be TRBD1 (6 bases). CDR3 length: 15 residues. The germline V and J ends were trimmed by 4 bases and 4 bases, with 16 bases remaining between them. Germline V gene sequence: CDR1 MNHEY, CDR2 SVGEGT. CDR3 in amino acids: CASSSSGAFSYGYTF. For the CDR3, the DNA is TGTGCCAGCAGTTCGTCAGGGGCATTCTCCTATGGCTACACCTTC.

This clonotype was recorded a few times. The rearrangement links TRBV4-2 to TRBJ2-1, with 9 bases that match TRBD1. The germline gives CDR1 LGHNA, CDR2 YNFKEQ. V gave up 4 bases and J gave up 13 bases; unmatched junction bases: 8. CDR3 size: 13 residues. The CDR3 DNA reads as TGTGCCAGCAGCCCGGACCGGACAGGGGCACAGTTCTTC. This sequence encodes CASSPDRTGAQFF.

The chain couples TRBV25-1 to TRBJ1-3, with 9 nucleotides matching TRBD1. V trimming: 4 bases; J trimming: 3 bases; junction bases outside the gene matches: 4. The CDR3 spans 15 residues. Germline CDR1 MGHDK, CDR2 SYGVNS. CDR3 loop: CASSVTGGFGNTIYF. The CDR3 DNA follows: TGTGCCAGCAGTGTTACAGGGGGCTTTGGAAACACCATATATTTT.

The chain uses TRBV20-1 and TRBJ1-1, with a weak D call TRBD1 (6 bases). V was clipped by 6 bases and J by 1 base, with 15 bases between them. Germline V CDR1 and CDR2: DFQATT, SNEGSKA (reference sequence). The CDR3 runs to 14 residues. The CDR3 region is CSAARVRGNTEAFF. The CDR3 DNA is TGCAGTGCGGCCAGGGTCAGGGGGAACACTGAAGCTTTCTTT.

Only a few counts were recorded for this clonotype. CDR3 DNA: TGCGCCAGCAGCTCTACTGGCGGGGGGGCCCCCTACAATGAGCAGTTCTTC. Translating gives CASSSTGGGAPYNEQFF. This sequence joins TRBV5-1 and TRBJ2-1; 9 bases line up with TRBD2. The germline V gene has CDR1 SGHRS and CDR2 YFSETQ. CDR3 length equals 17 residues. The J segment lost 2 bases and the V segment lost 3 bases, leaving 9 bases of the junction unmatched.

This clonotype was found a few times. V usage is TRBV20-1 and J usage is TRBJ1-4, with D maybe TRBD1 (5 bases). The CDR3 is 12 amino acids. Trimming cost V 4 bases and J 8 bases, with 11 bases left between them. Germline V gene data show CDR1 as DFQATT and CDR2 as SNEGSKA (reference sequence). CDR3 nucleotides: TGCAGTGCTATGGGACCAAGGGAAAAACTGTTTTTT. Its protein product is CSAMGPREKLFF.

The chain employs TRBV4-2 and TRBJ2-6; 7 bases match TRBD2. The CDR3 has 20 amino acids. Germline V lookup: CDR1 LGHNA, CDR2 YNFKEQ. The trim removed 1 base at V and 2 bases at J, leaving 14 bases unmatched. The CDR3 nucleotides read TGTGCCAGCAGCCAAGCTAATGCCGGGGGGAAGAGGCCTGGGGCCAACGTCCTGACTTTC. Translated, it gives CASSQANAGGKRPGANVLTF.

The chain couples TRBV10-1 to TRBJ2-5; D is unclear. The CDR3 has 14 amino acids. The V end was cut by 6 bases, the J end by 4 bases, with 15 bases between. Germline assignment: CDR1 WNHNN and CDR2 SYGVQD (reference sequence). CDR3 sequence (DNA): TGCGCCAGCAGCCAATTCCCGACGGGAGAGACCCAGTACTTC. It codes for CASSQFPTGETQYF.

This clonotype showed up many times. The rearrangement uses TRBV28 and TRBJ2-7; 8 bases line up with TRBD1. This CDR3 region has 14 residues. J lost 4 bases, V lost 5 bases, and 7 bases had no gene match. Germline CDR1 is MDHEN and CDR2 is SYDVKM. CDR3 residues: CASSPRTGLYEQYV. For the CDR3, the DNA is TGTGCCAGCAGTCCCCGGACAGGGCTGTACGAGCAGTACGTC.